The 6 T cell receptor beta chains given below trace back to one sample, sequenced in a study of T cell repertoires in cytomegalovirus infection (dated by TCRdb to about 2019). Sequencing took place on an Illumina HiSeq 1500. TCRdb trimmed the raw reads at Q25, called clones with MiXCR and kept productive beta chains. Here each entry gathers all rows of one CDR3 protein and keeps the most common genes and DNA. The sample table holds about 530,000 distinct CDR3 sequences, of which about 26% were seen once. The ten most abundant clones make up over 10% of the sample. Source material: PBMCs. Every receptor here comes from a human donor in good health (CMV status not recorded). Some clones in this sample may be carry-over from other donors' samples.

A word on this clonotype: Just one base apart from a much larger clone, this may be a read error. This chain links TRBV7-2 with TRBJ2-5; D uncertain. This CDR3 is built from 13 residues. Germline V gene data show CDR1 as SGHTA and CDR2 as FQGNSA. The CDR3 is CARSSWTKETQYF. In DNA form, the CDR3 reads TGTGCCAGGAGCTCATGGACGAAAGAGACCCAGTACTTC.

This clonotype was observed at least ten times. The chain has TRBV7-2 and TRBJ2-3, with TRBD2 matching 10 bases. J was trimmed by 7 bases and V by 4 bases; bases with no gene match: 11. The CDR3 consists of 16 residues. Germline lookup yields CDR1 SGHTA and CDR2 FQGNSA. Here the CDR3 DNA reads TGTGCCAGCAGCTCATCTCGAGCGGGAGGGTTCAATACGCAGTATTTT. It encodes CASSSSRAGGFNTQYF. The complete variable domain, with remaining parts taken from reference TRBV7-2 and TRBJ2-3, reads GAGVSQSPSNKVTEKGKDVELRCDPISGHTALYWYRQSLGQGLEFLIYFQGNSAPDKSGLPSDRFSAERTGGSVSTLTIQRTQQEDSAVYLCASSSSRAGGFNTQYFGPGTRLTVL.

The chain links TRBV29-1 to TRBJ2-3; D possibly corresponds to TRBD2 (5 bases). The CDR3 consists of 13 residues. From germline, CDR1 is SQVTM and CDR2 ANQGSEA. Trimming cost V 5 bases and J 6 bases, with 15 bases left between them. This chain's CDR3 is CSVLGPGWDTQYF. The CDR3 bases are TGCAGCGTTCTCGGACCGGGATGGGATACGCAGTATTTT.

This chain connects TRBV6-6 to TRBJ2-5; no clear D. V lost 1 base, J lost 1 base, and 13 bases lay in between. Germline CDR1 reads MNHNY; CDR2 reads SVGAGI (reference sequence). The CDR3 has 16 residues. This CDR3 reads CASSYFQHPVQETQYF. CDR3 DNA: TGTGCCAGCAGTTACTTCCAGCACCCGGTCCAAGAGACCCAGTACTTC.

This clonotype has a handful of counts. CDR3 loop: CASGLTGYSNEQFF. The DNA for the CDR3 is TGCGCCAGCGGATTGACAGGGTATTCGAATGAGCAGTTCTTC. The chain joins TRBV5-1 to TRBJ2-1, with 7 bases aligning to TRBD1. Germline assignment: CDR1 SGHRS and CDR2 YFSETQ. The trim removed 7 bases at V and 7 bases at J, leaving 11 bases unmatched. This CDR3 is 14 amino acids long.

The rearrangement links TRBV5-5 to TRBJ2-5; 8 positions agree with TRBD2. This CDR3 contains 16 residues. The J segment lost 5 bases and the V segment lost 0 bases, leaving 9 bases of the junction unmatched. Germline V CDR1 and CDR2: SGHKS, YYEKEE (reference sequence). In DNA, the CDR3 is TGTGCCAGCAGCTTGGGTAGCGGGATTGCGGGGGAGACCCAGTACTTC. Protein: CASSLGSGIAGETQYF.